This TCR beta chain was documented in a study of blood T cell repertoires in COVID-19. Study-wide background: COVID-19 samples, acute and convalescent, were from the United States, Italy and Spain.

The protocol was immunoSEQ multiplex PCR, while the TCRdb copy is restricted to in-frame clones and leaves out a portion. The sample has fewer than 350,000 clones, less than 90% seen once. This CDR3 is 14 amino acids long. Germline V gene data show CDR1 as SGHDT and CDR2 as YYEEEE. V lost 4 bases to trimming and J lost 2 bases; unmatched junction nucleotides: 5. The specimen sequenced was peripheral blood. This sequence joins TRBV5-6 and TRBJ2-5; 7 nucleotides agree with TRBD2. This receptor was taken from a woman aged 70-85 years with COVID-19, enrolled during active disease. The CDR3 loop is CASSLLGGQETQYF. The CDR3 nucleotides read TGTGCCAGCAGCCTCCTGGGGGGGCAAGAGACCCAGTACTTC.